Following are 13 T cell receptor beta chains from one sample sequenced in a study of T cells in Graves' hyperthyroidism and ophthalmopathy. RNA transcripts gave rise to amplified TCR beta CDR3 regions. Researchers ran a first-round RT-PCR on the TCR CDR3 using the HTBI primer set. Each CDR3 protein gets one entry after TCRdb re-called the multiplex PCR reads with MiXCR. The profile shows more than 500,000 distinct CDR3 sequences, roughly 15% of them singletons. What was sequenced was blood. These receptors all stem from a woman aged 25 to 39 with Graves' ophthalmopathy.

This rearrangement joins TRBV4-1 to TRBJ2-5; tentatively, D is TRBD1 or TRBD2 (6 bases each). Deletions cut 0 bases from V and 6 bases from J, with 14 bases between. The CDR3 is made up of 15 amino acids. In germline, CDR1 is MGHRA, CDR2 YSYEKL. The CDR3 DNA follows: TGCGCCAGCAGCCAAGATCCCGGGGGCCCAAAGACCCAGTACTTC. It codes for CASSQDPGGPKTQYF.

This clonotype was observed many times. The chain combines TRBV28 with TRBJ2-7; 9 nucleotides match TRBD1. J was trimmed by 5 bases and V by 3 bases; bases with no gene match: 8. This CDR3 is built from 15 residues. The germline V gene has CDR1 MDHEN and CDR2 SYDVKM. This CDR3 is CASSFPGQGGNEQYF. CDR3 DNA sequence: TGTGCCAGCAGTTTCCCGGGACAGGGTGGCAACGAGCAGTACTTC.

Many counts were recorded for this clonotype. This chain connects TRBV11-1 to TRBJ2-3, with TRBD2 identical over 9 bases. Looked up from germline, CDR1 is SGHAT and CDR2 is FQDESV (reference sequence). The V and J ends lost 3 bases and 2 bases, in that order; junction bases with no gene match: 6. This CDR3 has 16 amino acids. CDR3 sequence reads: CASSLLTSGSTDTQYF. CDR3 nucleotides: TGTGCCAGCAGCTTGTTGACTAGCGGATCCACAGATACGCAGTATTTT.

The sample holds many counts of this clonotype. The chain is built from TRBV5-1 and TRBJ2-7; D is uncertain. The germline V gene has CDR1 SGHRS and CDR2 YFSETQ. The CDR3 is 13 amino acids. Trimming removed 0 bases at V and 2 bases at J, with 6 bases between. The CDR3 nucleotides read TGCGCCAGCAGCTTGGATCGGGCCTACGAGCAGTACTTC. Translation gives CASSLDRAYEQYF.

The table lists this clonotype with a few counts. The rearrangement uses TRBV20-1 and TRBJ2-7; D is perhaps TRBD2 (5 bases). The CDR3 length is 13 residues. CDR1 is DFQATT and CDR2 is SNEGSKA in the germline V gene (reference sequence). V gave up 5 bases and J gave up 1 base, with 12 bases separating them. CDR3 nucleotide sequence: TGCAGTGCTCGTGGACTGACTTCCTACGAGCAGTACTTC. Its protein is CSARGLTSYEQYF.

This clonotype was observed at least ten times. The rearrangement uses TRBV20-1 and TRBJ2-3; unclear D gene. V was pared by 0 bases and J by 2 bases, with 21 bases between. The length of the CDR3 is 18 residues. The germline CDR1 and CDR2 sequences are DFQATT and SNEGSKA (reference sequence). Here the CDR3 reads CSARDTGIGRRYTDTQYF. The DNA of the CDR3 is TGCAGTGCTAGAGATACCGGCATCGGACGTAGGTACACAGATACGCAGTATTTT.

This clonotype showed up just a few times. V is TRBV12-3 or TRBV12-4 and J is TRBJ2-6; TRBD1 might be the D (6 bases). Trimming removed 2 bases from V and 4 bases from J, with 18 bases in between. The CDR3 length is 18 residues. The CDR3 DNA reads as TGTGCCAGCAGTTTACAGCCCAACAGGGCCCAGGGGGCCAACGTCCTGACTTTC. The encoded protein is CASSLQPNRAQGANVLTF.

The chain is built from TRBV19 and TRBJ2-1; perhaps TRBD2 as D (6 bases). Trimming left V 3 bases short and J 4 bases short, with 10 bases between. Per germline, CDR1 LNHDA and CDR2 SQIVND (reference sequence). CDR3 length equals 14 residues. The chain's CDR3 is CASSIGGKYNEQFF. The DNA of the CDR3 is TGTGCCAGTAGTATCGGGGGAAAGTACAATGAGCAGTTCTTC.

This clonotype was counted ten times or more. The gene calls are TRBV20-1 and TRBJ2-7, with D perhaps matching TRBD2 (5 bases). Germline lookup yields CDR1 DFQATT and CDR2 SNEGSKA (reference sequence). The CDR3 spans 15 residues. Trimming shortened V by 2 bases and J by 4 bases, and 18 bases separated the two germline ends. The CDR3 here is CSARLPWSGNYEQYF. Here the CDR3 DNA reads TGCAGTGCTAGACTTCCTTGGAGCGGAAATTACGAGCAGTACTTC.

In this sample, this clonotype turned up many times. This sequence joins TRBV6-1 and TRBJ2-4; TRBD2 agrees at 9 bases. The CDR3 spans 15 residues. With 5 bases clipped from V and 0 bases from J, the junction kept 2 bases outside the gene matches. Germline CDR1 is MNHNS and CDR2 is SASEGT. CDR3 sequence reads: CASSRLAEAKNIQYF. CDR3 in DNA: TGTGCCAGCAGTAGACTAGCGGAAGCCAAAAACATTCAGTACTTC.

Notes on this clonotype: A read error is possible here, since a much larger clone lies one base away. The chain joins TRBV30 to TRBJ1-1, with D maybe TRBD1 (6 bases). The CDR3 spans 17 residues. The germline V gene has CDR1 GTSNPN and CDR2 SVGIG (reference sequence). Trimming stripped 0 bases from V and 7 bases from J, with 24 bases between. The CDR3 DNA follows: TGTGCCTGGAGTGTAGGTAGTTGGGGGGGCGTAGCGATTGAAGCTTTCTTT. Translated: CAWSVGSWGGVAIEAFF. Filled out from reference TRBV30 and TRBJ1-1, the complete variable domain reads SQTIHQWPATLVQPVGSPLSLECTVEGTSNPNLYWYRQAAGRGLQLLFYSVGIGQISSEVPQNLSASRPQDRQFILSSKKLLLSDSGFYLCAWSVGSWGGVAIEAFFGQGTRLTVV.

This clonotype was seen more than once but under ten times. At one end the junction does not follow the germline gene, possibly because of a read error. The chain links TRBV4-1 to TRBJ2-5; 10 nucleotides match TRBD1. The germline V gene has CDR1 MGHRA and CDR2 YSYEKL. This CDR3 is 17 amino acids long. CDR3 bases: TGCGCCGGCAGCCAAGGTCTAGCGACAGGGGGCGGAGAGACCCAGTACTTC. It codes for CAGSQGLATGGGETQYF.

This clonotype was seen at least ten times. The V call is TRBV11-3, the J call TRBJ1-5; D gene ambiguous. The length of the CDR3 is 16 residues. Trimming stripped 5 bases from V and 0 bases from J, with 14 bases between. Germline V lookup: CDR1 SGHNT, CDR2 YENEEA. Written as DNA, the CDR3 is TGTGCCAGCAGCAGCCCTCCCGGCTATAGCAATCAGCCCCAGCATTTT. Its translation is CASSSPPGYSNQPQHF. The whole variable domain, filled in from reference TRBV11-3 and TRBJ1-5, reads EAGVVQSPRYKIIEKKQPVAFWCNPISGHNTLYWYLQNLGQGPELLIRYENEEAVDDSQLPKDRFSAERLKGVDSTLKIQPAELGDSAVYLCASSSPPGYSNQPQHFGDGTRLSIL.